This T cell receptor beta chain was observed in a study of response to subunit inactivated influenza vaccine. Study conclusions and caveats: Seasonal influenza vaccination, on each occasion, was suggested by the authors to recruit few new T cells.

J was trimmed by 4 bases and V by 4 bases; bases with no gene match: 3. The germline V gene has CDR1 MDHEN and CDR2 SYDVKM. The CDR3 is 14 residues long. TCRdb reanalysed the RT-PCR reads using MiXCR and keeps one entry per CDR3 protein. This sample has some 850,000 distinct CDR3 sequences, with roughly 18% found just once. For this clonotype: What it recognizes is unknown. A read error may be the cause here, since a much bigger clone is one base away.

This clonotype originated in a man aged 50-59 years who received an inactivated influenza vaccine. The sequenced sample was PBMCs from blood, obtained approximately 5 days after vaccination. The genes are TRBV28 and TRBJ1-1; 10 positions agree with TRBD1. Here the CDR3 reads CASSWTGGSTEAFF. In DNA, the CDR3 is TGTGCCAGCAGTTGGACAGGGGGGAGCACTGAAGCTTTCTTT.